A single sample gave rise to the 32 T cell receptor beta chains below, sequenced in a study of regulatory T cells in long-lasting Graves disease. Through Arm-PCR of CDR3 regions and iRepertoire HTBI primers, TCR beta libraries were built. One entry per CDR3 protein results from TCRdb running MiXCR on the multiplex PCR reads. The table includes a few hundred thousand distinct CDR3 sequences, 20% to 25% detected once. Sample time point: persistent/refractory GD, antithyroid drugs over 5 years with positive TRAb. Construction of the TCR library relied on RNA isolated from PBMCs. This sample comprised peripheral blood mononuclear cells (PBMCs), obtained when the disease was refractory, from a patient treated with antithyroid drugs. Receptors originate from a female donor with Graves disease.

This clonotype was recorded only once. V is TRBV30 and J is TRBJ1-5; D remains unclear. The CDR3 spans 13 residues. Per germline, CDR1 GTSNPN and CDR2 SVGIG (reference sequence). The V gene lost 0 bases and the J gene lost 7 bases, with 10 bases spanning the gap. The CDR3 DNA reads TGTGCCTGGAGTGTCTGGGTCGGGCAGCCCCAGCATTTT. Amino acid sequence: CAWSVWVGQPQHF.

This clonotype turned up a few times. A read error may produce the germline difference seen at one junction end. The rearrangement uses TRBV29-1 and TRBJ1-2; 8 bases map to TRBD1. This CDR3 has 14 residues. Germline CDR1 is SQVTM and CDR2 is ANQGSEA. CDR3 nucleotide sequence: TGCAGCGCCTCGGAGGCAGGGGGCTTCTATGGCTACACCTTT. Its translation: CSASEAGGFYGYTF.

This clonotype was picked up many times. In nucleotides, the CDR3 is TGCGCCAGCAGCCCCATAGCGGGAGGTCGTGCCGGGGAGCTGTTTTTT. It specifies CASSPIAGGRAGELFF. The rearrangement links TRBV4-3 to TRBJ2-2; 10 bases are shared with TRBD2. Per the germline V gene, CDR1 is LGHNA and CDR2 is YSLEER. The V segment lost 4 bases and the J segment 6 bases; nucleotides outside the gene matches: 8. The CDR3 has 16 amino acids.

This chain links TRBV5-1 with TRBJ2-2; tentative D call: TRBD1 (5 bases). V lost 7 bases, J lost 3 bases, and 16 bases lay in between. The CDR3 covers 15 residues. The germline V gene encodes CDR1 SGHRS and CDR2 YFSETQ. As DNA, the CDR3 is TGCGCCAGCGCCACCTCAGGGATGGACACCGGGGAGCTGTTTTTT. This encodes CASATSGMDTGELFF.

V usage is TRBV27 and J usage is TRBJ2-7; 8 bases map to TRBD2. CDR1 and CDR2 (germline): MNHEY, SMNVEV (reference sequence). The CDR3 covers 16 residues. V shed 5 bases and J 1 base; nucleotides not matched to a gene: 10. The CDR3 region has the DNA TGTGCCAGCAGTCCTACTAGCGGATTAATATCCTACGAGCAGTACTTC. Protein product: CASSPTSGLISYEQYF.

The V call is TRBV6-5, the J call TRBJ2-1, with D perhaps TRBD1 or TRBD2 (5 bases each). Between the trimmed V and J ends, which lost 1 base and 6 bases, there was a span of 7 bases. Germline CDR1 is MNHEY and CDR2 is SVGAGI. The CDR3 is 13 amino acids. The DNA for the CDR3 is TGTGCCAGCAGTTACTTCGGGACCAATGAGCAGTTCTTC. Amino acid sequence: CASSYFGTNEQFF.

This clonotype was counted ten times or more. Mismatch with germline at one junction end may stem from a read error. The chain employs TRBV20-1 and TRBJ1-2, with D unclear. The CDR3 length is 12 residues. CDR1 and CDR2 (germline): DFQATT, SNEGSKA (reference sequence). In DNA form, the CDR3 reads TGCAGTGCCGCAACACCTAAGTATGGCTACACCTTC. Translated: CSAATPKYGYTF.

This clonotype was counted at least ten times. The CDR3 nucleotides are TGTGCCACCAGTGACCGGACAGGGTATGGCTACACCTTC. Translated: CATSDRTGYGYTF. V usage is TRBV24-1 and J usage is TRBJ1-2; 8 bases line up with TRBD1. The CDR3 loop spans 13 amino acids. The junction had 2 bases not matched to a gene; V was cut back by 4 bases and J by 5 bases. Germline V gene data show CDR1 as KGHDR and CDR2 as SFDVKD.

This clonotype was seen only a few times. The chain links TRBV12-3 or TRBV12-4 to TRBJ1-1, with D possibly TRBD1 on 6 matching bases. V shed 6 bases and J shed 4 bases, with 15 bases lying between them. CDR3 size: 14 residues. CDR3 sequence reads: CASSLQGWGTEAFF. The CDR3 nucleotides read TGTGCCAGCAGCCTACAGGGATGGGGCACTGAAGCTTTCTTT.

DNA of the CDR3: TGTGCCAGCAGCGCCCGGACAGTGCTCTCCACAGATACGCAGTATTTT. Translation: CASSARTVLSTDTQYF. The chain links TRBV7-2 to TRBJ2-3; tentatively, D is TRBD1 (6 bases). CDR1 and CDR2 (germline): SGHTA, FQGNSA. The CDR3 spans 16 residues. Trimming left V 5 bases short and J 2 bases short, with 17 bases between. The full variable domain, its missing parts supplied by reference TRBV7-2 and TRBJ2-3, is GAGVSQSPSNKVTEKGKDVELRCDPISGHTALYWYRQSLGQGLEFLIYFQGNSAPDKSGLPSDRFSAERTGGSVSTLTIQRTQQEDSAVYLCASSARTVLSTDTQYFGPGTRLTVL.

This clonotype was observed at least ten times. J is TRBJ1-5 and V is TRBV6-2 or TRBV6-3; the D gene is possibly TRBD1 (5 bases). The germline V gene has CDR1 MNHEY and CDR2 SVGEGT. The V end lost 0 bases, the J end lost 1 base, and 13 bases lay between the germline ends. CDR3 length: 17 residues. Here the CDR3 reads CASSYSMGGGSNQPQHF. CDR3 DNA sequence: TGTGCCAGCAGTTACTCGATGGGTGGGGGAAGCAATCAGCCCCAGCATTTT.

The table lists this clonotype with a count of one. The chain couples TRBV7-3 to TRBJ1-6, with D unresolved. CDR3 length equals 14 residues. Trimming removed 0 bases at V and 6 bases at J, with 6 bases between. CDR1 and CDR2 (germline): SGHTA, FQGTGA. The CDR3 DNA follows: TGTGCCAGCAGCTTAACCCAGGCTAATTCACCCCTCCACTTT. Protein: CASSLTQANSPLHF.

The chain is built from TRBV6-5 and TRBJ2-7, with TRBD2 as a possible D gene (6 bases). V gave up 6 bases and J gave up 3 bases, with 21 bases separating them. There are 16 residues in the CDR3. Germline V CDR1 and CDR2: MNHEY, SVGAGI. CDR3 coding DNA: TGTGCCAGCAGGTACCTTTCTCCAGCGGGTTACTACGAGCAGTACTTC. Its translation: CASRYLSPAGYYEQYF.

The gene calls are TRBV11-3 and TRBJ2-1; 12 nucleotides agree with TRBD2. V trimming: 3 bases; J trimming: 7 bases; junction bases outside the gene matches: 4. From germline, CDR1 is SGHNT and CDR2 YENEEA. The CDR3 has 15 residues. The CDR3 loop reads CASSFLTSGRNEQFF. In DNA form, the CDR3 reads TGTGCCAGCAGCTTTCTGACTAGCGGGAGAAATGAGCAGTTCTTC.

This clonotype came up many times. The V call is TRBV5-5, the J call TRBJ1-6; D perhaps matches TRBD1 (5 bases). The length of the CDR3 is 17 residues. V lost 0 bases, J lost 6 bases, and 16 bases lay in between. The germline V gene has CDR1 SGHKS and CDR2 YYEKEE (reference sequence). Here the CDR3 reads CASSLEDTWGFNSPLHF. Here the CDR3 DNA reads TGTGCCAGCAGCTTGGAGGACACCTGGGGATTTAATTCACCCCTCCACTTT.

The chain uses TRBV5-8 and TRBJ1-4, with 8 bases matching TRBD1. J lost 5 bases, V lost 2 bases, and 11 bases had no gene match. The CDR3 covers 17 residues. Germline CDR1 reads SGHTS; CDR2 reads YDEGEE. The CDR3 bases are TGTGCCAGCAGCTTTCGCGGGACAGGCGCAAAGAATGAAAAACTGTTTTTT. This translates into CASSFRGTGAKNEKLFF.

V is TRBV30 and J is TRBJ2-7; TRBD1 matches at 9 bases. Germline V gene data show CDR1 as GTSNPN and CDR2 as SVGIG (reference sequence). The CDR3 consists of 15 residues. V shed 1 base and J 3 bases; nucleotides not matched to a gene: 7. CDR3 DNA sequence: TGTGCCTGGAGTGAAGGGACAGGGTTATTCTACGAGCAGTACTTC. Protein: CAWSEGTGLFYEQYF.

This clonotype has a handful of counts. V and J are TRBV28 and TRBJ2-2, with 11 positions matching TRBD2. V shed 6 bases and J 3 bases; nucleotides not matched to a gene: 3. CDR3 size: 15 residues. The V gene's germline CDR1 is MDHEN and CDR2 SYDVKM. The CDR3 nucleotides read TGTGCCAGCAGCCTAGCGGGAGGTTACACCGGGGAGCTGTTTTTT. It specifies CASSLAGGYTGELFF.

This clonotype was detected ten times or more. For the CDR3, the DNA is TGCGCCAGCAGCGATGGTGGGACAGGGAACACTGAAGCTTTCTTT. This translates into CASSDGGTGNTEAFF. The chain links TRBV5-1 to TRBJ1-1, with 8 nucleotides matching TRBD1. Trimming removed 4 bases from V and 1 base from J; junction bases left unmatched: 6. The CDR3 totals 15 residues. CDR1 and CDR2 (germline): SGHRS, YFSETQ.

The chain carries TRBV7-9 and TRBJ2-7, with D perhaps assigned TRBD1 or TRBD2 (6 bases each). V was shortened by 5 bases and J by 1 base, with 12 bases between the two germline ends. Germline V gene sequence: CDR1 SEHNR, CDR2 FQNEAQ (reference sequence). The CDR3 covers 14 residues. The CDR3 region has the DNA TGTGCCAGCAGCCGCGGGACAAATTCCTACGAGCAGTACTTC. It yields the protein CASSRGTNSYEQYF.

The V and J genes are TRBV30 and TRBJ2-7; D is possibly TRBD1 (5 bases). This CDR3 region has 12 residues. The V gene's germline CDR1 is GTSNPN and CDR2 SVGIG (reference sequence). The V end was cut by 2 bases, the J end by 6 bases, with 11 bases between. CDR3 nucleotide sequence: TGTGCCTGGAGTTCCAGGGAACTCGAGCAGTACTTC. Amino acids: CAWSSRELEQYF.

The chain links TRBV7-2 to TRBJ2-7, with TRBD2 matching 13 bases. This CDR3 comprises 15 residues. CDR1 is SGHTA, CDR2 FQGNSA, per germline. V dropped 5 bases and J dropped 5; count of bases not matched to a gene: 6. This chain's CDR3 is CASSLGLAGAHEQYF. DNA of the CDR3: TGTGCCAGCAGCCTAGGACTAGCGGGAGCCCACGAGCAGTACTTC.

This clonotype was observed a handful of times. The chain is built from TRBV5-6 and TRBJ2-7; possible D gene TRBD1, 5 bases. Per germline, CDR1 SGHDT and CDR2 YYEEEE. The CDR3 loop spans 14 amino acids. Trimming stripped 3 bases from V and 6 bases from J, with 16 bases between. The CDR3 loop reads CASSWFDSSGEQYF. The CDR3 coding sequence is TGTGCCAGCAGCTGGTTCGACAGCTCGGGCGAGCAGTACTTC.

J is TRBJ2-6 and V is TRBV7-8; perhaps TRBD1 as D (5 bases). The CDR3 extends over 17 amino acids. Deletions cut 3 bases from V and 0 bases from J, with 12 bases between. The germline V gene encodes CDR1 SGHVS and CDR2 FQNEAQ. CDR3 sequence (DNA): TGTGCCAGCAGCTTCTGGGCAGGGAACTCTGGGGCCAACGTCCTGACTTTC. It yields the protein CASSFWAGNSGANVLTF.

This clonotype was picked up a small number of times. The V gene is TRBV27, the J gene TRBJ1-1; tentative D call: TRBD1 (6 bases). Germline CDR1 and CDR2: MNHEY and SMNVEV (reference sequence). V was trimmed by 7 bases and J by 1 base, leaving 19 bases between them. The CDR3 loop spans 16 amino acids. CDR3 protein: CASKMQPGTPNTEAFF. The CDR3, as DNA: TGTGCCAGCAAAATGCAACCTGGGACACCGAACACTGAAGCTTTCTTT.

This clonotype has ten or more counts. The chain has TRBV7-8 and TRBJ1-2, with D possibly matching TRBD1 (6 bases). Deletions cut 3 bases from V and 2 bases from J, with 10 bases between. The germline V gene encodes CDR1 SGHVS and CDR2 FQNEAQ. The CDR3 is made up of 14 amino acids. The chain's CDR3 is CASSFDRPNYGYTF. In DNA, the CDR3 is TGTGCCAGCAGCTTCGACAGGCCAAACTATGGCTACACCTTC.

The chain joins TRBV27 to TRBJ1-6, with a tentative D call TRBD1 (5 bases). Germline CDR1 reads MNHEY; CDR2 reads SMNVEV (reference sequence). The CDR3 consists of 17 residues. The V end was cut by 4 bases, the J end by 1 base, with 14 bases between. The CDR3: CASSWGPIGSYNSPLHF. CDR3 nucleotides: TGTGCCAGCAGTTGGGGACCAATTGGATCCTATAATTCACCCCTCCACTTT.

The chain carries TRBV6-1 and TRBJ1-2; D uncertain. The CDR3 runs to 12 residues. Germline V gives CDR1 MNHNS, CDR2 SASEGT. Trimming cost V 7 bases and J 6 bases, with 12 bases left between them. DNA for the CDR3: TGTGCCAGCACAGGCAGGAGGGATGGCTACACCTTC. Translated, it gives CASTGRRDGYTF.

This clonotype was observed a few times. The rearrangement links TRBV6-2 or TRBV6-3 to TRBJ2-4; 9 nucleotides agree with TRBD2. V gave up 9 bases and J gave up 0 bases; unmatched junction bases: 12. Germline V lookup: CDR1 MNHEY, CDR2 SVGEGT. The CDR3 is 17 amino acids. Here the CDR3 DNA reads TGTGCCAGTTCTATTGTAGCGGGGGTCCTAGCCAAAAACATTCAGTACTTC. Its translation is CASSIVAGVLAKNIQYF.

The V gene is TRBV9, the J gene TRBJ1-4, with TRBD1 as a possible D gene (5 bases). Germline CDR1 reads SGDLS; CDR2 reads YYNGEE. Trimming removed 0 bases at V and 0 bases at J, with 9 bases between. The CDR3 has 16 amino acids. CDR3 DNA sequence: TGTGCCAGCAGCGTAGGGCCAGGGTCAACTAATGAAAAACTGTTTTTT. Its translation: CASSVGPGSTNEKLFF.

To note about this clonotype: This sequence may be a read error, since a much larger clone differs from it by one base. The J gene is TRBJ2-5, the V gene TRBV6-4; 7 bases are shared with TRBD2. The CDR3 spans 13 residues. The V gene end was trimmed by 7 bases and the J gene end by 4 bases; junction bases not matched to a gene: 6. CDR1 is MRHNA and CDR2 is SNTAGT in the germline V gene. The CDR3 region is CASKKSGTETQYF. For the CDR3, the DNA is TGTGCCAGCAAAAAAAGCGGGACAGAGACCCAGTACTTC.

Many counts were recorded for this clonotype. The chain couples TRBV19 to TRBJ2-5; 12 bases fit TRBD2. Trimming removed 3 bases from V and 5 bases from J; junction bases left unmatched: 4. The CDR3 runs to 15 residues. The germline V gene encodes CDR1 LNHDA and CDR2 SQIVND (reference sequence). Here the CDR3 reads CASSIGLAGGETQYF. The CDR3 DNA is TGTGCCAGTAGTATCGGCCTAGCGGGAGGGGAGACCCAGTACTTC.